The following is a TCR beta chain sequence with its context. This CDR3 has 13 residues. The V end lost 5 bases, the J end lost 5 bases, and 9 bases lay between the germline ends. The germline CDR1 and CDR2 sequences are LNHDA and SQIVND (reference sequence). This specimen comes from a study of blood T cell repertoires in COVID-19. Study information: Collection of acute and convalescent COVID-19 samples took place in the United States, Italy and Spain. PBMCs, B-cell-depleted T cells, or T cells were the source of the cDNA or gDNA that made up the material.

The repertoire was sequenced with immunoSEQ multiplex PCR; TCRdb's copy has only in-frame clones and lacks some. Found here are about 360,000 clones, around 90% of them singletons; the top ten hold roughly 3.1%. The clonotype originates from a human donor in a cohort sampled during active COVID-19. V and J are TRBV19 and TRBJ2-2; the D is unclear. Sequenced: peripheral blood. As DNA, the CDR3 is TGTGCCAGTAGTCAGGCTTCAACCGGGGAGCTGTTTTTT. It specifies CASSQASTGELFF.